These 27 T cell receptor beta chains were all obtained from the same sample, sequenced in a study of regulatory T cells. Their antigens remain unidentified. The primer mix had 52 TRBV and 13 TRBJ primers. Clones were read by immunoSEQ multiplex PCR, and TCRdb kept only the in-frame ones, dropping some. The sample lists 30,000 to 40,000 clones; about 91% were seen once. Study-wide findings and caveats: Hydrophobic residues at CDR3 positions 6 and 7 were enriched in conventional CD4+ T cells of CD3G-deficient patients.

What was sequenced was conventional CD4+ T cells sorted from blood. The source is a person aged 18 to 30 with CD3G deficiency.

V gene TRBV18 combines with J gene TRBJ2-6; TRBD1 aligns across 7 bases. The V segment lost 1 base and the J segment 0 bases; nucleotides outside the gene matches: 6. The CDR3 totals 18 residues. From germline, CDR1 is KGHSH and CDR2 LQKENI. The CDR3 loop reads CASSPRKQGLSGANVLTF. The CDR3, as DNA: TGTGCCAGCTCACCACGGAAACAGGGGCTCTCTGGGGCCAACGTCCTGACTTTC.

The chain employs TRBV28 and TRBJ2-7; 8 bases map to TRBD1. From germline, CDR1 is MDHEN and CDR2 SYDVKM. CDR3 length: 14 residues. V lost 6 bases and J lost 3; bases outside the gene matches: 7. DNA of the CDR3: TGTGCCAGCAGCACAGGGGGATGGGACTACGAGCAGTACTTC. It codes for CASSTGGWDYEQYF.

The rearrangement joins TRBV5-1 to TRBJ2-6; D gene unclear. The CDR3 extends over 14 amino acids. Germline assignment: CDR1 SGHRS and CDR2 YFSETQ. Trimming shortened V by 4 bases and J by 3 bases, and 8 bases separated the two germline ends. The CDR3 DNA reads as TGCGCCAGCAGCCCCTCGATTGGGGCCAACGTCCTGACTTTC. Amino acid sequence: CASSPSIGANVLTF.

The V and J genes are TRBV7-6 and TRBJ2-5; D remains ambiguous. This CDR3 region has 14 residues. V lost 2 bases and J 5 bases, leaving 12 bases between the germline ends. CDR1 is SGHVS and CDR2 is FNYEAQ in the germline V gene. The CDR3 loop is CASSLSALGETQYF. The CDR3 DNA reads as TGTGCCAGCAGCTTATCGGCCCTAGGCGAGACCCAGTACTTC.

The chain couples TRBV10-3 to TRBJ2-7; no clear D gene. Germline loops: CDR1 ENHRY, CDR2 SYGVKD. This CDR3 is 13 amino acids long. V lost 1 base and J lost 6, with 10 bases in between. CDR3 DNA sequence: TGTGCCATCAGTGAGTTCCCTGACGGCGAGCAGTACTTC. Its translation: CAISEFPDGEQYF.

The V call is TRBV6-1, the J call TRBJ1-6; D remains ambiguous. This CDR3 is 12 amino acids long. V was trimmed by 6 bases and J by 13 bases, leaving 13 bases between them. Germline V gives CDR1 MNHNS, CDR2 SASEGT. CDR3 bases: TGTGCCAGCAGAGAGGGCAATCTGCCCCTCCACTTT. Its translation: CASREGNLPLHF.

This chain connects TRBV13 to TRBJ2-1; 7 nucleotides agree with TRBD2. The CDR3 runs 15 residues. Trimming cost V 0 bases and J 4 bases; bases outside gene matches: 3. From germline, CDR1 is PRHDT and CDR2 FYEKMQ (reference sequence). In nucleotides, the CDR3 is TGTGCCAGCAGCTTAGGCCGCGGGGGTTACAATGAGCAGTTCTTC. Translating it yields CASSLGRGGYNEQFF.

This clone was seen more than once but under ten times. V gene TRBV5-1 combines with J gene TRBJ1-6; D is unclear. The CDR3 sequence is 15 residues long. V shed 1 base and J shed 10 bases, with 15 bases lying between them. The germline CDR1 and CDR2 sequences are SGHRS and YFSETQ. CDR3 nucleotides: TGCGCCAGCAGCTTGTTAGGGCCCGGCGGCTCACCCCTCCACTTT. Its protein product is CASSLLGPGGSPLHF. The variable domain in full, with the rest retrieved from reference TRBV5-1 and TRBJ1-6, is KAGVTQTPRYLIKTRGQQVTLSCSPISGHRSVSWYQQTPGQGLQFLFEYFSETQRNKGNFPGRFSGRQFSNSRSEMNVSTLELGDSALYLCASSLLGPGGSPLHFGNGTRLTVT.

The gene calls are TRBV18 and TRBJ1-5; no reliable D call. This CDR3 spans 13 amino acids. Germline V lookup: CDR1 KGHSH, CDR2 LQKENI. Trimming left V 6 bases short and J 4 bases short, with 10 bases between. CDR3 nucleotide sequence: TGTGCCAGCTCTGCAGCACCTAATCAGCCCCAGCATTTT. It encodes CASSAAPNQPQHF.

This chain uses TRBV18 with TRBJ2-7; TRBD1 agrees at 7 bases. Germline assignment: CDR1 KGHSH and CDR2 LQKENI. The CDR3 length is 14 residues. The ends lost 5 bases at V and 4 bases at J; junction bases unmatched: 8. This CDR3 is CASSARDRPYEQYF. The CDR3 DNA reads as TGTGCCAGCTCAGCCCGGGACAGACCTTACGAGCAGTACTTC.

Only a few counts were recorded for this clone. V is TRBV7-2 and J is TRBJ1-2, with D tentatively TRBD1 (5 bases). Germline V gene sequence: CDR1 SGHTA, CDR2 FQGNSA. The CDR3 contains 15 residues. V lost 5 bases and J 4 bases, leaving 17 bases between the germline ends. Here the CDR3 DNA reads TGTGCCAGCAGCCCTAGCGCAGGGACGGTCTATGGCTACACCTTC. Translated: CASSPSAGTVYGYTF. The full variable domain, its missing parts supplied by reference TRBV7-2 and TRBJ1-2, is GAGVSQSPSNKVTEKGKDVELRCDPISGHTALYWYRQSLGQGLEFLIYFQGNSAPDKSGLPSDRFSAERTGGSVSTLTIQRTQQEDSAVYLCASSPSAGTVYGYTFGSGTRLTVV.

In DNA form, the CDR3 reads TGTGCCACCTCCTTGGGACAGGGCTCCTACGAGCAGTACTTC. Translated: CATSLGQGSYEQYF. V usage is TRBV10-3 and J usage is TRBJ2-7; TRBD1 matches 9 bases. Germline V lookup: CDR1 ENHRY, CDR2 SYGVKD. V dropped 10 bases and J dropped 0; count of bases not matched to a gene: 7. The CDR3 extends over 14 amino acids.

The J gene is TRBJ1-1, the V gene TRBV28; TRBD1 might be the D (6 bases). Germline loops: CDR1 MDHEN, CDR2 SYDVKM. The CDR3 has 16 residues. Deletions cut 2 bases from V and 4 bases from J, with 17 bases between. CDR3 amino acids: CASSLGGRGSLTEAFF. The CDR3 DNA is TGTGCCAGCAGTTTAGGGGGGCGCGGAAGTCTCACTGAAGCTTTCTTT. The whole variable domain, remainder taken from reference TRBV28 and TRBJ1-1, is DVKVTQSSRYLVKRTGEKVFLECVQDMDHENMFWYRQDPGLGLRLIYFSYDVKMKEKGDIPEGYSVSREKKERFSLILESASTNQTSMYLCASSLGGRGSLTEAFFGQGTRLTVV.

The chain has TRBV6-6 and TRBJ1-1; unclear D gene. The ends were cut back, 2 bases at V and 2 bases at J, with 6 bases in the middle. Germline lookup yields CDR1 MNHNY and CDR2 SVGAGI (reference sequence). This CDR3 has 13 amino acids. In DNA, the CDR3 is TGTGCCAGCAGTTACACCGTAAACACTGAAGCTTTCTTT. Its protein product is CASSYTVNTEAFF.

This chain links TRBV13 with TRBJ2-1; D is unresolved. Germline V lookup: CDR1 PRHDT, CDR2 FYEKMQ (reference sequence). CDR3 size: 14 residues. V lost 0 bases and J 12 bases, leaving 15 bases between the germline ends. In DNA, the CDR3 is TGTGCCAGCAGCTTAGGCAGACTGGCAAACGGGCAGTTCTTC. It yields the protein CASSLGRLANGQFF.

V usage is TRBV10-3 and J usage is TRBJ2-3; tentative D call: TRBD1 (6 bases). The CDR3 is 13 residues long. V lost 11 bases, J lost 3 bases, and 15 bases lay in between. Germline CDR1 ENHRY, CDR2 SYGVKD. The CDR3 sequence is CAVRAQGTDTQYF. The CDR3 DNA sequence: TGTGCCGTCCGGGCCCAGGGGACAGATACGCAGTATTTT.

This clone is a singleton in its sample. The chain couples TRBV20-1 to TRBJ1-2; a possible D gene is TRBD1 (5 bases). The CDR3 loop spans 11 amino acids. With 3 bases removed from V and 10 bases from J, the gap between germline ends came to 12 bases. CDR1 is DFQATT and CDR2 is SNEGSKA in the germline V gene (reference sequence). The CDR3 DNA sequence: TGCAGTGCTAGTTCCGGGGACTACTACACCTTC. This gives the protein CSASSGDYYTF.

This sequence joins TRBV5-1 and TRBJ1-1; D remains ambiguous. Germline CDR1 SGHRS, CDR2 YFSETQ. Trimming left V 2 bases short and J 1 base short, with 6 bases between. This CDR3 spans 13 amino acids. CDR3 in amino acids: CASSFSQNTEAFF. For the CDR3, the DNA is TGCGCCAGCAGCTTCTCACAGAACACTGAAGCTTTCTTT. The full variable domain, rest sourced from reference TRBV5-1 and TRBJ1-1, is KAGVTQTPRYLIKTRGQQVTLSCSPISGHRSVSWYQQTPGQGLQFLFEYFSETQRNKGNFPGRFSGRQFSNSRSEMNVSTLELGDSALYLCASSFSQNTEAFFGQGTRLTVV.

This clone was found once. The rearrangement joins TRBV5-1 to TRBJ2-5; 7 nucleotides agree with TRBD1. V was pared by 0 bases and J by 5 bases, with 7 bases of the junction left unmatched. Germline CDR1 reads SGHRS; CDR2 reads YFSETQ. The CDR3 totals 15 residues. The CDR3, as DNA: TGCGCCAGCAGCTTGGGACAGGGCGGTTGGGAGACCCAGTACTTC. Translated, it gives CASSLGQGGWETQYF. The full variable domain, its missing parts supplied by reference TRBV5-1 and TRBJ2-5, is KAGVTQTPRYLIKTRGQQVTLSCSPISGHRSVSWYQQTPGQGLQFLFEYFSETQRNKGNFPGRFSGRQFSNSRSEMNVSTLELGDSALYLCASSLGQGGWETQYFGPGTRLLVL.

This chain links TRBV28 with TRBJ1-1, with 7 bases lining up with TRBD1. With V trimmed by 2 bases and J by 0 bases, 6 bases remained unmatched. CDR1 is MDHEN and CDR2 is SYDVKM in the germline V gene. The CDR3 covers 16 residues. The CDR3 DNA follows: TGTGCCAGCAGTTTAAGGGACAGAGAGATGAACACTGAAGCTTTCTTT. This codes for CASSLRDREMNTEAFF.

This clone was seen a few times. This rearrangement joins TRBV6-1 to TRBJ2-7, with D possibly TRBD2 on 6 matching bases. Germline V gene lookup returns CDR1 MNHNS and CDR2 SASEGT. Trimming pared 5 bases from V and 2 bases from J, leaving 13 bases between. This CDR3 is 14 amino acids long. The CDR3 sequence is CASSSGGRTYEQYF. The CDR3 nucleotides are TGTGCCAGCAGTTCCGGGGGACGGACCTACGAGCAGTACTTC.

The V call is TRBV6-6, the J call TRBJ1-1; a weak D match, TRBD1 (6 bases). The V gene's germline CDR1 is MNHNY and CDR2 SVGAGI (reference sequence). V was trimmed by 2 bases and J by 3 bases, leaving 10 bases between them. The length of the CDR3 is 14 residues. The CDR3 bases are TGTGCCAGCAGTTACAACAGGGTGGACACTGAAGCTTTCTTT. Translated, it gives CASSYNRVDTEAFF.

This clone came up once. This chain uses TRBV5-1 with TRBJ1-1, with D hard to call. CDR3 length: 13 amino acids. V was cut by 3 bases and J by 3 bases, with 9 bases left in between. From germline, CDR1 is SGHRS and CDR2 YFSETQ. The CDR3 protein is CASSYDGYTEAFF. CDR3 in DNA: TGCGCCAGCAGCTATGACGGGTACACTGAAGCTTTCTTT.

The chain uses TRBV28 and TRBJ2-7; TRBD2 is a possible D gene (6 bases). The CDR3 runs to 15 residues. Deletions cut 6 bases from V and 5 bases from J, with 20 bases between. Germline CDR1 MDHEN, CDR2 SYDVKM. CDR3 in amino acids: CASSIDRRGRNEQYF. The CDR3 bases are TGTGCCAGCAGCATCGATAGGAGGGGTAGGAACGAGCAGTACTTC.

The J gene is TRBJ2-5, the V gene TRBV27; perhaps D is TRBD1 or TRBD2 (5 bases each). Per the germline V gene, CDR1 is MNHEY and CDR2 is SMNVEV (reference sequence). V dropped 2 bases and J dropped 5 bases, with 9 bases sitting between them. The CDR3 covers 13 residues. The CDR3 bases are TGTGCCAGCAGTTTAGGGGGTGGGGAGACCCAGTACTTC. Translated: CASSLGGGETQYF.

The rearrangement uses TRBV11-2 and TRBJ2-1, with 12 bases aligning to TRBD1. This CDR3 has 16 residues. V trimming: 6 bases; J trimming: 9 bases; junction bases outside the gene matches: 12. The germline V gene encodes CDR1 SGHAT and CDR2 FQNNGV. CDR3 sequence reads: CASSLISGQGASEQFF. CDR3 coding DNA: TGTGCCAGCAGTTTAATTTCGGGACAGGGGGCTAGTGAGCAGTTCTTC. Using reference TRBV11-2 and TRBJ2-1 for the parts outside the CDR3, the full variable domain is EAGVAQSPRYKIIEKRQSVAFWCNPISGHATLYWYQQILGQGPKLLIQFQNNGVVDDSQLPKDRFSAERLKGVDSTLKIQPAKLEDSAVYLCASSLISGQGASEQFFGPGTRLTVL.

The rearrangement joins TRBV7-4 to TRBJ1-6, with a tentative D call TRBD1 (6 bases). The CDR3 sequence is 15 residues long. Germline CDR1 and CDR2: SGHVT and SQSDAQ. Trimming shortened V by 0 bases and J by 11 bases, and 14 bases separated the two germline ends. CDR3 bases: TGTGCCAGCAGCTTAGCTGGCAGGGGTGACGCACCCCTCCACTTT. Protein product: CASSLAGRGDAPLHF. The full variable domain, completed using reference TRBV7-4 and TRBJ1-6, is GAGVSQSPRYKVAKRGRDVALRCDSISGHVTLYWYRQTLGQGSEVLTYSQSDAQRDKSGRPSGRFSAERPERSVSTLKIQRTEQGDSAVYLCASSLAGRGDAPLHFGNGTRLTVT.